This T cell receptor beta chain was found in a study of blood T cell repertoires in COVID-19. Study overall: The United States, Italy and Spain supplied acute and convalescent COVID-19 samples. T cells, B-cell-depleted T cells, or PBMCs supplied cDNA or gDNA.

The method was immunoSEQ multiplex PCR; TCRdb's version includes in-frame clones alone and lacks a portion of them. The sample shows approximately 91,000 clones, over 70% of them seen only once. Sequencing input: peripheral blood. The sequence derives from a woman aged 80 or older with acute or convalescent COVID-19.

CDR3 in amino acids: CASSLKGTGVNYGYTF. The CDR3 DNA sequence: TGTGCCAGCAGCTTAAAGGGGACAGGGGTAAACTATGGCTACACCTTC. This chain links TRBV7-2 with TRBJ1-2; 10 bases line up with TRBD1. J lost 2 bases, V lost 2 bases, and 5 bases had no gene match. Germline V gives CDR1 SGHTA, CDR2 FQGNSA. This CDR3 has 16 residues.